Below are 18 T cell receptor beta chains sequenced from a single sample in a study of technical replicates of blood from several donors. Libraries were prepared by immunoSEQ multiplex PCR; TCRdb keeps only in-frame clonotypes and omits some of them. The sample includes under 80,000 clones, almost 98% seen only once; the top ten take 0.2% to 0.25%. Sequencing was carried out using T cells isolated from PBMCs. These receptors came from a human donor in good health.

CDR3 DNA sequence: TGCGCCAGCAGCCTGGCACAGGTCCCCTACGAGCAGTACTTC. Translated, it gives CASSLAQVPYEQYF. This chain joins TRBV5-1 and TRBJ2-7; D is perhaps TRBD1 (5 bases). The germline V and J ends were trimmed by 4 bases and 2 bases, with 13 bases remaining between them. The germline V gene encodes CDR1 SGHRS and CDR2 YFSETQ. CDR3 length: 14 residues.

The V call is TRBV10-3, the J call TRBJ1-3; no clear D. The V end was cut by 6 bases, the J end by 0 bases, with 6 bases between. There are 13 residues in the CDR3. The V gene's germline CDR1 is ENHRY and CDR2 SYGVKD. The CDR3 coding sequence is TGTGCCATCAGGGCATCCTCTGGAAACACCATATATTTT. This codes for CAIRASSGNTIYF.

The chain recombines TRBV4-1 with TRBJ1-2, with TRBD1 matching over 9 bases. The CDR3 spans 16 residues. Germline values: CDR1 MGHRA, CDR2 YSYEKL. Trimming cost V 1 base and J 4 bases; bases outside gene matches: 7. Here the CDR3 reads CASSQVLVDRGYGYTF. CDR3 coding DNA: TGCGCCAGCAGCCAAGTCTTAGTGGACAGGGGCTATGGCTACACCTTC.

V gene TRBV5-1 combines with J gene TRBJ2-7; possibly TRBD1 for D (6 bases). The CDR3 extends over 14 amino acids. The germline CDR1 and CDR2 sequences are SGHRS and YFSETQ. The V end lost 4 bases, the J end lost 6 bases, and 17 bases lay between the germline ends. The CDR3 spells CASSPSPAGAEQYF. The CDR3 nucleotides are TGCGCCAGCAGCCCCTCTCCGGCAGGGGCCGAGCAGTACTTC.

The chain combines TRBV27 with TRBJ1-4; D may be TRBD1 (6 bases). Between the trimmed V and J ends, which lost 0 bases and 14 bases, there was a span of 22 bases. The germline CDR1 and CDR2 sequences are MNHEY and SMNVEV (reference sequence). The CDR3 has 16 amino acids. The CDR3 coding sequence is TGTGCCAGCAGTTTATCGAAATACAGGGCGCACGCCTCTCTGTTTTTT. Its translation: CASSLSKYRAHASLFF.

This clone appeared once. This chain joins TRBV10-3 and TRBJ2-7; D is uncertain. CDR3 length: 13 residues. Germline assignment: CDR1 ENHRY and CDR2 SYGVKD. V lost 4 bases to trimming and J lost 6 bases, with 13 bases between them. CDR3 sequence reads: CAISVNTLVEQYF. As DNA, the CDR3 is TGTGCCATCAGTGTGAACACCCTCGTCGAGCAGTACTTC.

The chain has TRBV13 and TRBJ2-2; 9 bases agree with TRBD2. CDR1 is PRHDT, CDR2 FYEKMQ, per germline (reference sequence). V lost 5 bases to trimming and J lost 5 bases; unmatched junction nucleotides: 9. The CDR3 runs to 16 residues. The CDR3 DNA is TGTGCCAGCAGCAGCAGACTAGCGGATATTACCGGGGAGCTGTTTTTT. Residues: CASSSRLADITGELFF.

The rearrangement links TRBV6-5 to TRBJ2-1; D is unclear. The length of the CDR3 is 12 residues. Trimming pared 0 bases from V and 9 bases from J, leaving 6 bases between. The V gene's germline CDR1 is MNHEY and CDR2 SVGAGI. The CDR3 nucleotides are TGTGCCAGCAGTTACTCGAGAGGTGAGCAGTTCTTC. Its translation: CASSYSRGEQFF.

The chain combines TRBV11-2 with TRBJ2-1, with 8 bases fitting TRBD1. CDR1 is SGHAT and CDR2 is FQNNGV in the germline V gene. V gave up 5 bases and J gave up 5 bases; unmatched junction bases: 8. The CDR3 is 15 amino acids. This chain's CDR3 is CASSPRTGPNNEQFF. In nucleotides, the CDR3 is TGTGCCAGCAGCCCGAGGACAGGGCCGAACAATGAGCAGTTCTTC.

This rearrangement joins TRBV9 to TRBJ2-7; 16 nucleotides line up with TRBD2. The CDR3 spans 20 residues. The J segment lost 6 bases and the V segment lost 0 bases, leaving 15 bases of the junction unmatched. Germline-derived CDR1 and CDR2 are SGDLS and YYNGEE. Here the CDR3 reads CASSVAFGGLAGGPGREQYF. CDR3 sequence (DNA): TGTGCCAGCAGCGTAGCTTTTGGGGGACTAGCGGGAGGGCCTGGTCGCGAGCAGTACTTC.

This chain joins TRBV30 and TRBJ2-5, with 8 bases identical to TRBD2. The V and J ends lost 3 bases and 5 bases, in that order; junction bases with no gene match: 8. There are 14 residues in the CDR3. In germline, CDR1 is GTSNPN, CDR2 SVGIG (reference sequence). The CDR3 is CAWRSRGGGETQYF. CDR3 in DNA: TGTGCCTGGAGATCCCGGGGGGGTGGGGAGACCCAGTACTTC.

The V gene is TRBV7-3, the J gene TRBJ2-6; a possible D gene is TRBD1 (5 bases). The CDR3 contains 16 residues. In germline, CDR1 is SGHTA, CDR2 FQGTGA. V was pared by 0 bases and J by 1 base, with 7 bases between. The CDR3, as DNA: TGTGCCAGCAGCTTAACCCGACAGTCTGGGGCCAACGTCCTGACTTTC. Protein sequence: CASSLTRQSGANVLTF.

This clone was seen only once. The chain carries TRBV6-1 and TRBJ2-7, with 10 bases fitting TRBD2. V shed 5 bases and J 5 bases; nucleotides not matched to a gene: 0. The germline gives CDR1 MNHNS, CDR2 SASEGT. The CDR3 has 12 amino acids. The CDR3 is CASSLAGDEQYF. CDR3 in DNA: TGTGCCAGCAGTCTAGCGGGAGACGAGCAGTACTTC.

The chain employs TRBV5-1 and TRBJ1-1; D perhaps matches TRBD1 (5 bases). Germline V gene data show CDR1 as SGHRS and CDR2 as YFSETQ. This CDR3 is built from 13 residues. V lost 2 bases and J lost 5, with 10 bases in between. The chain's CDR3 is CASSFDRGTEAFF. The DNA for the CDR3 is TGCGCCAGCAGCTTCGACCGGGGGACTGAAGCTTTCTTT.

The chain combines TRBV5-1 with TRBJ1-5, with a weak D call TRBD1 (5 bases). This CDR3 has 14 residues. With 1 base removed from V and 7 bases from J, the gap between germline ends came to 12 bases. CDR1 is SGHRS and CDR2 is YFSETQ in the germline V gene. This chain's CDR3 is CASSLLGVGQPQHF. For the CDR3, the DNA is TGCGCCAGCAGCTTGTTAGGGGTCGGACAGCCCCAGCATTTT.

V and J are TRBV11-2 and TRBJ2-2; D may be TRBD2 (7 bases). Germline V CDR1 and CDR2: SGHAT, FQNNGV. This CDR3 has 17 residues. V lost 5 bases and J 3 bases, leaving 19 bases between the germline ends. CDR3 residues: CASSLPRGGGYTGELFF. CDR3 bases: TGTGCCAGCAGCCTTCCGAGGGGGGGTGGGTACACCGGGGAGCTGTTTTTT.

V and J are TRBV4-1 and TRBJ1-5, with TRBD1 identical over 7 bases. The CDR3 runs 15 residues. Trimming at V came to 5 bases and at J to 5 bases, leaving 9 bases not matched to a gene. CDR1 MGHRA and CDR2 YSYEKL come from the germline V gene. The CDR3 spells CASSTRTGKDQPQHF. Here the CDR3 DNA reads TGCGCCAGCAGCACGAGGACAGGAAAAGATCAGCCCCAGCATTTT.

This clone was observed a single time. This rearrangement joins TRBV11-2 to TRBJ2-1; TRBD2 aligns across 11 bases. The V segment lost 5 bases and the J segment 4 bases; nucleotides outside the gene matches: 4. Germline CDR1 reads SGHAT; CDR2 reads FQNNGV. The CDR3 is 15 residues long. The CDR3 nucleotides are TGTGCCAGCAGCCAGCTAGCGGGGGGTTACAATGAGCAGTTCTTC. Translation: CASSQLAGGYNEQFF.